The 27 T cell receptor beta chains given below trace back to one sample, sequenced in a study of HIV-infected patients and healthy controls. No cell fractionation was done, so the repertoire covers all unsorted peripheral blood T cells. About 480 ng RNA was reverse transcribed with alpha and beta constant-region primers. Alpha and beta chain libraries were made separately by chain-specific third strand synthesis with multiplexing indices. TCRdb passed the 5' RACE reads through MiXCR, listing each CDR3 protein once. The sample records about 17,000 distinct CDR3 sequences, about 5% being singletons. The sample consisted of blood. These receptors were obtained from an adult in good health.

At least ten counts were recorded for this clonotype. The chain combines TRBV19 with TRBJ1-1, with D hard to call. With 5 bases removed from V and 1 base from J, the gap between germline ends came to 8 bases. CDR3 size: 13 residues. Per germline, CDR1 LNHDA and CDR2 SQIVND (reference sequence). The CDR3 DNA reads TGTGCCAGTAGTTACACTAAGAACACTGAAGCTTTCTTT. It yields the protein CASSYTKNTEAFF.

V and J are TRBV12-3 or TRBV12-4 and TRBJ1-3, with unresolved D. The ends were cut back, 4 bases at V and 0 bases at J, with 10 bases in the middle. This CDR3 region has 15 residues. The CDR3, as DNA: TGTGCCAGCAGTTACCACGGGCGCTCTGGAAACACCATATATTTT. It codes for CASSYHGRSGNTIYF.

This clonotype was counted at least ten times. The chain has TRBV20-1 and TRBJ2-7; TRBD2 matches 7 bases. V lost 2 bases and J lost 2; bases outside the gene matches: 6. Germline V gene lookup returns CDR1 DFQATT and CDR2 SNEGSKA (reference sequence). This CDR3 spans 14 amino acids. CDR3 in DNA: TGCAGTGCTAGAAACGACGGGACTACCTACGAGCAGTACTTC. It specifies CSARNDGTTYEQYF.

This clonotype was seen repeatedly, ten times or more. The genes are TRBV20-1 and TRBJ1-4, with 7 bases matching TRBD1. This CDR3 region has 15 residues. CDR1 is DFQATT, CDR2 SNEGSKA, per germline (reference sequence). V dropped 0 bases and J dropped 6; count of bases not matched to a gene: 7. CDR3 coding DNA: TGCAGTGCTAGAGATCGAAGGGGGCTTGATGAAAAACTGTTTTTT. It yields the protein CSARDRRGLDEKLFF.

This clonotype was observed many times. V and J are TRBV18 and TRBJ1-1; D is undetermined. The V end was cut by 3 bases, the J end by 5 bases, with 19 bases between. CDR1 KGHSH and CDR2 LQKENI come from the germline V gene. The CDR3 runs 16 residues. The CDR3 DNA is TGTGCCAGCTCACCGGCCGACGCAACCACCCCAACTGAAGCTTTCTTT. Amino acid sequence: CASSPADATTPTEAFF. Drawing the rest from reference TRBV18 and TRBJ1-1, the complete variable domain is NAGVMQNPRHLVRRRGQEARLRCSPMKGHSHVYWYRQLPEEGLKFMVYLQKENIIDESGMPKERFSAEFPKEGPSILRIQQVVRGDSAAYFCASSPADATTPTEAFFGQGTRLTVV.

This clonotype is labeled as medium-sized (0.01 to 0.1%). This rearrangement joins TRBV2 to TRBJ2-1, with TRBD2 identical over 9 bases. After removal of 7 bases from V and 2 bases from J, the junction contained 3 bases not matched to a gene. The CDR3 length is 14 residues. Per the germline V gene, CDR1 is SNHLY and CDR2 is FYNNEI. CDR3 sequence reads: CASTRGGPYNEQFF. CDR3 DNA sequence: TGTGCCAGCACGCGGGGGGGCCCCTACAATGAGCAGTTCTTC. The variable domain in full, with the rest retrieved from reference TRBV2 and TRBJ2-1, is EPEVTQTPSHQVTQMGQEVILRCVPISNHLYFYWYRQILGQKVEFLVSFYNNEISEKSEIFDDQFSVERPDGSNFTLKIRSTKLEDSAMYFCASTRGGPYNEQFFGPGTRLTVL.

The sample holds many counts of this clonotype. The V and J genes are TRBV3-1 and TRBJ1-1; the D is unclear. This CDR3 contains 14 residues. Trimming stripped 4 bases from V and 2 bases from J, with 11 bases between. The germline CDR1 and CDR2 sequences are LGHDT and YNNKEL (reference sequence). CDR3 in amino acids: CASSPREENTEAFF. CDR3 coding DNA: TGTGCCAGCAGCCCCCGCGAAGAAAACACTGAAGCTTTCTTT.

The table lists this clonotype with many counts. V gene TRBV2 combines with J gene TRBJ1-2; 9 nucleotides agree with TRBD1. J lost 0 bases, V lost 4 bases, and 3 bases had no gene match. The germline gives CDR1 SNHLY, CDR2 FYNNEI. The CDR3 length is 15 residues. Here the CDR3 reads CASSAQGAPNYGYTF. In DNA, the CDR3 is TGTGCCAGCAGTGCACAGGGGGCGCCTAACTATGGCTACACCTTC. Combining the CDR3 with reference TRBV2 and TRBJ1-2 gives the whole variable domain EPEVTQTPSHQVTQMGQEVILRCVPISNHLYFYWYRQILGQKVEFLVSFYNNEISEKSEIFDDQFSVERPDGSNFTLKIRSTKLEDSAMYFCASSAQGAPNYGYTFGSGTRLTVV.

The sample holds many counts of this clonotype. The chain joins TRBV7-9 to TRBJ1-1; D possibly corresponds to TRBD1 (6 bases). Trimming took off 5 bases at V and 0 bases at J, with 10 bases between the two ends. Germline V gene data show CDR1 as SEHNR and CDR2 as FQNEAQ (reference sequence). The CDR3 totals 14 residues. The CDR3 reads CASSPWTVNTEAFF. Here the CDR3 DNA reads TGTGCCAGCAGCCCTTGGACAGTGAACACTGAAGCTTTCTTT.

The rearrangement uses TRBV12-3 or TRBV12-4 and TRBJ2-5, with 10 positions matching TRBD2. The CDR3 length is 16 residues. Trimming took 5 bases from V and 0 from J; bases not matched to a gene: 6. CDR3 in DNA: TGTGCCAGCAGTAAGGGAGCGGGGGGGAACCAAGAGACCCAGTACTTC. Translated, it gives CASSKGAGGNQETQYF.

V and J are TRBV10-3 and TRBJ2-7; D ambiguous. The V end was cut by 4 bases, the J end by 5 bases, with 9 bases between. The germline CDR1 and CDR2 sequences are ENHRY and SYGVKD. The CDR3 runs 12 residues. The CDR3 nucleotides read TGTGCCATCAGTGGAGGCATGGACGAGCAGTACTTC. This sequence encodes CAISGGMDEQYF.

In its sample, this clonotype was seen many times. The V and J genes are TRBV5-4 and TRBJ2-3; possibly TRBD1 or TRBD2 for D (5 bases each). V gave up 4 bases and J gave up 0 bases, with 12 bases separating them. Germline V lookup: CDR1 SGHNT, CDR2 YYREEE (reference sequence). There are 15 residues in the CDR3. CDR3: CASSMSRESTDTQYF. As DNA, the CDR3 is TGTGCCAGCAGCATGTCCAGGGAGAGCACAGATACGCAGTATTTT.

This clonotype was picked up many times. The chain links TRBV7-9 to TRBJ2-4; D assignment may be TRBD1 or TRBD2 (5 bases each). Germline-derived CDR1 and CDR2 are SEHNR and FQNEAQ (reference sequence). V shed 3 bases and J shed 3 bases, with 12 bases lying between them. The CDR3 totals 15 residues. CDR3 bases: TGTGCCAGCAGCTTGACTCCTGGGGGCAAAAACATTCAGTACTTC. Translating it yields CASSLTPGGKNIQYF.

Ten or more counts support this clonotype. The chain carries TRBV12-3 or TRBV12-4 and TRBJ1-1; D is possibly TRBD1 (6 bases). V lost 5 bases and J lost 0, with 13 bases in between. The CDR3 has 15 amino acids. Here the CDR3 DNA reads TGTGCCAGCAGTCCGAGTGGGGGGCTGAACACTGAAGCTTTCTTT. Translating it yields CASSPSGGLNTEAFF.

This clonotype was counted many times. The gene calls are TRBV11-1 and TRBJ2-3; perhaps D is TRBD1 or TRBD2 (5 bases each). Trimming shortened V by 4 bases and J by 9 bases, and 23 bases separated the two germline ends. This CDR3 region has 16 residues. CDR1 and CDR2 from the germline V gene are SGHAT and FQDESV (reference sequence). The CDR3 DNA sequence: TGTGCCAGCAGCTCCCCCGGGACCCCAGGAGTCCGGACGCAGTATTTT. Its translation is CASSSPGTPGVRTQYF. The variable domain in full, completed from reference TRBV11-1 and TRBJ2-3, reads EAEVAQSPRYKITEKSQAVAFWCDPISGHATLYWYRQILGQGPELLVQFQDESVVDDSQLPKDRFSAERLKGVDSTLKIQPAELGDSAMYLCASSSPGTPGVRTQYFGPGTRLTVL.

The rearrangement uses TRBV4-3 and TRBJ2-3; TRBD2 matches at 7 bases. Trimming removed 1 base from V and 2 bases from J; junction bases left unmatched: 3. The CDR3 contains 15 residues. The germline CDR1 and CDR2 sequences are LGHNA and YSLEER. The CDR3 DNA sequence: TGCGCCAGCAGCCAAGGGACTAGGATCACAGATACGCAGTATTTT. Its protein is CASSQGTRITDTQYF.

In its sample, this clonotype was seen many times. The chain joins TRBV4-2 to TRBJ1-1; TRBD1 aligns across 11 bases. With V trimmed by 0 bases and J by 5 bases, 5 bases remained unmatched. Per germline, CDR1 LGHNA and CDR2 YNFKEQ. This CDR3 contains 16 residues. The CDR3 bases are TGTGCCAGCAGCCAAGATCCGGGGACAGGGGGGACTGAAGCTTTCTTT. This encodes CASSQDPGTGGTEAFF.

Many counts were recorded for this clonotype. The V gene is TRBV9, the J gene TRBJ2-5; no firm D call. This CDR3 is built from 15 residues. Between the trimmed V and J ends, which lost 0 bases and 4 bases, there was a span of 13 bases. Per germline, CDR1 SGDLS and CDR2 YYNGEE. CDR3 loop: CASSVAGAARETQYF. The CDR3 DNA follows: TGTGCCAGCAGCGTAGCCGGCGCGGCCCGAGAGACCCAGTACTTC. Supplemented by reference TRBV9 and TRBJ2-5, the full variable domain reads DSGVTQTPKHLITATGQRVTLRCSPRSGDLSVYWYQQSLDQGLQFLIQYYNGEERAKGNILERFSAQQFPDLHSELNLSSLELGDSALYFCASSVAGAARETQYFGPGTRLLVL.

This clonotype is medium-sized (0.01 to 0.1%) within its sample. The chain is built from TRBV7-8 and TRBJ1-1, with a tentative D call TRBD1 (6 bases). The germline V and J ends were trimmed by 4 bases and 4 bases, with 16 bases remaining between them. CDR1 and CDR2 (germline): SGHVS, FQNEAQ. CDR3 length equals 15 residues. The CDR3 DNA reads TGTGCCAGCAGCTCGACCAGGGGTGGGAGCACTGAAGCTTTCTTT. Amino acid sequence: CASSSTRGGSTEAFF.

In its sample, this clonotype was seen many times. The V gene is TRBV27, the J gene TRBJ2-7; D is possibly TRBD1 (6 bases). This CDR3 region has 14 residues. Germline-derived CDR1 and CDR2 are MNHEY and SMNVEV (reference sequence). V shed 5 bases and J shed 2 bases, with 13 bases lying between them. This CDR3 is CASSPSRGPYEQYF. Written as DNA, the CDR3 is TGTGCCAGCAGTCCAAGCAGGGGCCCCTACGAGCAGTACTTC.

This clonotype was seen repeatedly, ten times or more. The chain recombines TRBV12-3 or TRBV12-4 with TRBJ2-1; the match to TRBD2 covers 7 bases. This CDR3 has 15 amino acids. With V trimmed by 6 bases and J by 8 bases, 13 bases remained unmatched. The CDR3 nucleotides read TGTGCCAGCAGGCCGACTAGCTTGTCTCTCGATGAGCAGTTCTTC. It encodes CASRPTSLSLDEQFF.

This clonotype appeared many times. CDR3: CASSPSPPQSGTQYF. The CDR3 DNA sequence: TGTGCCAGCTCACCAAGCCCCCCACAGTCAGGGACGCAGTATTTT. This chain connects TRBV18 to TRBJ2-3, with D perhaps TRBD1 (5 bases). Germline lookup yields CDR1 KGHSH and CDR2 LQKENI. CDR3 size: 15 residues. The V end lost 2 bases, the J end lost 9 bases, and 18 bases lay between the germline ends.

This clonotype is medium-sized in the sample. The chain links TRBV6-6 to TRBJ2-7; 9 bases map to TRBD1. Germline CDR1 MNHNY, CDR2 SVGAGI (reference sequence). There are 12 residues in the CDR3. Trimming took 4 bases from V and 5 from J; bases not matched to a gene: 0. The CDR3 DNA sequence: TGTGCCAGCAGTTGGACAGGGGACGAGCAGTACTTC. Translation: CASSWTGDEQYF.

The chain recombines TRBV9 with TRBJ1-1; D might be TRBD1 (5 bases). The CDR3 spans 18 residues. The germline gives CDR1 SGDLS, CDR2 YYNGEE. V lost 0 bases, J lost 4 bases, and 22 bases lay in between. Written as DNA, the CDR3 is TGTGCCAGCAGCGTAGGGGGCGACCAGGGAGCGAGGGGCACTGAAGCTTTCTTT. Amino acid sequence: CASSVGGDQGARGTEAFF.

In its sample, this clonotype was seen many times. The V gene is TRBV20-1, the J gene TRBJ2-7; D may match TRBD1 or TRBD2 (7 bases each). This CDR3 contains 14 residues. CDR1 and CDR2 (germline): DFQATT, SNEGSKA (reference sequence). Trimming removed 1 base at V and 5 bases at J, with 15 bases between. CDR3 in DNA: TGCAGTGCTAGAGTAAACAGGGGAGGGCACGAGCAGTACTTC. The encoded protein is CSARVNRGGHEQYF.

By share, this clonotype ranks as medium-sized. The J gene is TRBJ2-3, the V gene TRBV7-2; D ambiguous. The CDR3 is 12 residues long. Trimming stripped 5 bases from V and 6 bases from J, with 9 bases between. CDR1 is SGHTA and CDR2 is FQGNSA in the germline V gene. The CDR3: CASSGVADTQYF. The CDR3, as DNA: TGTGCCAGCAGCGGGGTGGCGGATACGCAGTATTTT.

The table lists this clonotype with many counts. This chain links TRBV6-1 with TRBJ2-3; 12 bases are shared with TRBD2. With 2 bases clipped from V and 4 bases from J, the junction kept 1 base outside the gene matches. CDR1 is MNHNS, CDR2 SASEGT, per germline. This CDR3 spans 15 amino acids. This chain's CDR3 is CASSELAGGPDTQYF. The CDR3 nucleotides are TGTGCCAGCAGTGAACTAGCGGGGGGGCCAGATACGCAGTATTTT.